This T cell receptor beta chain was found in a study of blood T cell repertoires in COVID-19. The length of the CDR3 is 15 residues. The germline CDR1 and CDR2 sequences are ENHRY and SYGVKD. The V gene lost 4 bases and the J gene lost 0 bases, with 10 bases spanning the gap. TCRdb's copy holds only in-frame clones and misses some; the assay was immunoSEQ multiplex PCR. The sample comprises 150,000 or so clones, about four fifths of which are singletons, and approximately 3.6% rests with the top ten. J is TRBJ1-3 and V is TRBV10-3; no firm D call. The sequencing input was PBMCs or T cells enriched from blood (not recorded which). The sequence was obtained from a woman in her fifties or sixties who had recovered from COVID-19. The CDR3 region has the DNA TGTGCCATCAGTGGCAGACAAATCTCTGGAAACACCATATATTTT. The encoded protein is CAISGRQISGNTIYF.